The 29 T cell receptor beta chains listed next were all sequenced from one sample in a study of CD8 T cells in Susac syndrome (dated by TCRdb to about 2019). The library was generated by the immunoSEQ multiplex PCR assay. RNA was extracted using the RNeasy kit, and roughly 0.5 to 1 microgram was reverse transcribed with random hexamers. TCRdb applied fastp at Q25 and MiXCR to the public reads, then kept only in-frame beta chains. When rows share a CDR3 protein, they turn into one entry using the most common DNA and genes. In all, the sample holds nearly 200,000 distinct CDR3 sequences, and about 95% of those were seen once. The ten largest clones capture just under 0.095% of the sample. What was sequenced was CD4+ T cells from PBMCs. The receptors here all came from a human donor with multiple sclerosis.

J is TRBJ1-5 and V is TRBV21-1; the table's D call of TRBD1 was not tested on the DNA. TRBV21-1 is annotated as a pseudogene. The CDR3 has 14 amino acids. The CDR3 sequence is CASSTGPPGEPQHF. The DNA of the CDR3 is TGTGCCAGCAGCACTGGACCCCCGGGGGAGCCCCAGCATTTT.

This chain links TRBV29-1 with TRBJ1-1; tentatively, D is TRBD1 (5 bases). V lost 4 bases, J lost 1 base, and 13 bases lay in between. CDR1 is SQVTM, CDR2 ANQGSEA, per germline. CDR3 size: 14 residues. The CDR3 reads CSVAGVGGNTEAFF. CDR3 DNA: TGCAGCGTTGCTGGTGTCGGGGGGAACACTGAAGCTTTCTTT.

This chain links TRBV24-1 with TRBJ2-5; possibly TRBD1 or TRBD2 for D (5 bases each). V lost 9 bases to trimming and J lost 5 bases, with 15 bases between them. CDR1 and CDR2 (germline): KGHDR, SFDVKD. CDR3 length: 13 residues. The CDR3 protein is CATGTSATETQYF. CDR3 DNA: TGTGCCACCGGGACCAGCGCGACGGAGACCCAGTACTTC.

The chain recombines TRBV7-2 with TRBJ2-5, with TRBD2 matching over 10 bases. The germline V gene has CDR1 SGHTA and CDR2 FQGNSA. The length of the CDR3 is 16 residues. V was pared by 1 base and J by 3 bases, with 5 bases of the junction left unmatched. CDR3: CASSLVGSGRKETQYF. CDR3 in DNA: TGTGCCAGCAGCTTAGTGGGTAGCGGGAGGAAAGAGACCCAGTACTTC.

The genes are TRBV20-1 and TRBJ2-5; D is possibly TRBD1 (5 bases). The CDR3 is 13 residues long. Trimming left V 0 bases short and J 4 bases short, with 9 bases between. From germline, CDR1 is DFQATT and CDR2 SNEGSKA (reference sequence). CDR3 sequence: CSARDPQGETQYF. The DNA of the CDR3 is TGCAGTGCTAGAGATCCCCAGGGAGAGACCCAGTACTTC.

The chain recombines TRBV3-1 with TRBJ2-1; 7 bases match TRBD2. Germline V lookup: CDR1 LGHDT, CDR2 YNNKEL (reference sequence). V was clipped by 4 bases and J by 2 bases; unmatched bases: 5. The CDR3 spans 15 residues. The DNA of the CDR3 is TGTGCCAGCAGCCCAGCAGCGGGACCCTACAATGAGCAGTTCTTC. Residues: CASSPAAGPYNEQFF.

The chain combines TRBV3-1 with TRBJ1-6; D might be TRBD1 (5 bases). This CDR3 has 15 residues. The V end was cut by 0 bases, the J end by 11 bases, with 14 bases between. CDR1 is LGHDT and CDR2 is YNNKEL in the germline V gene (reference sequence). CDR3 DNA sequence: TGTGCCAGCAGCCAAGATAGACAAAAAGGGGCACCCCTCCACTTT. It is translated as CASSQDRQKGAPLHF.

The J gene is TRBJ2-1, the V gene TRBV25-1; 11 bases agree with TRBD2. The CDR3 has 19 amino acids. V was clipped by 6 bases and J by 5 bases; unmatched bases: 18. Germline-derived CDR1 and CDR2 are MGHDK and SYGVNS. The CDR3 is CASRPGLAEYKGGNNEQFF. The CDR3, as DNA: TGTGCCAGCAGGCCGGGACTAGCGGAATATAAGGGGGGTAACAATGAGCAGTTCTTC.

The chain combines TRBV7-9 with TRBJ2-3, with D perhaps assigned TRBD1 or TRBD2 (6 bases each). The CDR3 runs 14 residues. Per the germline V gene, CDR1 is SEHNR and CDR2 is FQNEAQ (reference sequence). Trimming pared 5 bases from V and 7 bases from J, leaving 16 bases between. The DNA for the CDR3 is TGTGCCAGCAGCCCCGGGGGCCCGGGGCATACGCAGTATTTT. Translation gives CASSPGGPGHTQYF.

The chain has TRBV29-1 and TRBJ2-5; tentatively, D is TRBD1 or TRBD2 (5 bases each). This CDR3 is 15 amino acids long. V shed 6 bases and J shed 0 bases, with 17 bases lying between them. The V gene's germline CDR1 is SQVTM and CDR2 ANQGSEA. CDR3 DNA sequence: TGCAGCGTCGGGACGGGACGTTGGTACCAAGAGACCCAGTACTTC. This codes for CSVGTGRWYQETQYF.

The chain links TRBV4-1 to TRBJ1-1; D remains ambiguous. V lost 3 bases to trimming and J lost 5 bases, with 10 bases between them. Germline-derived CDR1 and CDR2 are MGHRA and YSYEKL. The CDR3 extends over 13 amino acids. The chain's CDR3 is CASSQLTWTEAFF. CDR3 bases: TGCGCCAGCAGCCAGCTCACTTGGACTGAAGCTTTCTTT.

This rearrangement joins TRBV12-3 or TRBV12-4 to TRBJ1-1, with D uncertain. The V gene lost 4 bases and the J gene lost 1 base, with 7 bases spanning the gap. The CDR3 has 13 amino acids. CDR3 sequence (DNA): TGTGCCAGCAGTTATCGCCAGAACACTGAAGCTTTCTTT. It yields the protein CASSYRQNTEAFF.

This clonotype has just one count. The rearrangement uses TRBV6-2 or TRBV6-3 and TRBJ2-5; possibly TRBD2 for D (5 bases). V was shortened by 6 bases and J by 1 base, with 15 bases between the two germline ends. The CDR3 runs 15 residues. Germline CDR1 is MNHEY and CDR2 is SVGEGT. The CDR3 loop reads CASSLRGLGQETQYF. As DNA, the CDR3 is TGTGCCAGCAGCCTTCGCGGACTCGGCCAAGAGACCCAGTACTTC.

The chain joins TRBV6-2 or TRBV6-3 to TRBJ1-1; D is unresolved. The germline V gene has CDR1 MNHEY and CDR2 SVGEGT. The CDR3 runs 14 residues. V dropped 3 bases and J dropped 1 base, with 9 bases sitting between them. This chain's CDR3 is CASSYRVTNTEAFF. The CDR3 DNA reads as TGTGCCAGCAGTTATCGGGTCACGAACACTGAAGCTTTCTTT.

This chain joins TRBV5-1 and TRBJ2-3, with TRBD1 matching 12 bases. Per germline, CDR1 SGHRS and CDR2 YFSETQ. After removal of 0 bases from V and 8 bases from J, the junction contained 10 bases not matched to a gene. The CDR3 sequence is 17 residues long. CDR3 DNA sequence: TGCGCCAGCAGCTTGGGCCACCGGGACAGGGGGCAGGGTACGCAGTATTTT. It is translated as CASSLGHRDRGQGTQYF.

This clonotype appeared once. The chain employs TRBV7-9 and TRBJ2-3, with D uncertain. There are 12 residues in the CDR3. V lost 1 base and J lost 9, with 8 bases in between. Germline CDR1 and CDR2: SEHNR and FQNEAQ (reference sequence). This CDR3 reads CASSLDAVTQYF. The CDR3 nucleotides are TGTGCCAGCAGCTTAGACGCCGTAACGCAGTATTTT.

The genes are TRBV29-1 and TRBJ2-1; the D is unclear. The CDR3 runs to 15 residues. Germline V gene sequence: CDR1 SQVTM, CDR2 ANQGSEA. The germline V and J ends were trimmed by 4 bases and 9 bases, with 22 bases remaining between them. The chain's CDR3 is CSVVPASSPWGEQFF. As DNA, the CDR3 is TGCAGCGTTGTCCCCGCCTCCAGCCCGTGGGGTGAGCAGTTCTTC.

The V gene is TRBV7-2, the J gene TRBJ1-2, with 7 positions matching TRBD1. Germline-derived CDR1 and CDR2 are SGHTA and FQGNSA. This CDR3 region has 13 residues. V was clipped by 6 bases and J by 3 bases; unmatched bases: 4. CDR3 coding DNA: TGTGCCAGCAGTCCCAGGGGGGACTATGGCTACACCTTC. Its translation is CASSPRGDYGYTF.

The genes are TRBV20-1 and TRBJ2-7, with D possibly TRBD2 on 6 matching bases. The V end was cut by 5 bases, the J end by 7 bases, with 15 bases between. Germline V gene lookup returns CDR1 DFQATT and CDR2 SNEGSKA (reference sequence). The CDR3 runs 12 residues. CDR3 loop: CSAGLVEGEQYF. The CDR3 DNA reads TGCAGTGCTGGGTTGGTGGAGGGAGAGCAGTACTTC.

This chain links TRBV29-1 with TRBJ1-1; 10 bases are a match to TRBD1. The CDR3 loop spans 14 amino acids. Losses at the gene ends were 0 bases for V and 12 bases for J; bases not matched to a gene: 10. Germline V gene lookup returns CDR1 SQVTM and CDR2 ANQGSEA. This CDR3 is CSVEDPDRGMRTFF. CDR3 DNA: TGCAGCGTTGAAGACCCGGACAGGGGGATGAGGACTTTCTTT.

V is TRBV2 and J is TRBJ1-4; the match to TRBD1 covers 7 bases. The junction had 3 bases not matched to a gene; V was cut back by 5 bases and J by 6 bases. This CDR3 region has 13 residues. Germline CDR1 reads SNHLY; CDR2 reads FYNNEI. This CDR3 is CASSLQGDEKLFF. The CDR3 DNA follows: TGTGCCAGCAGTCTCCAGGGGGATGAAAAACTGTTTTTT.

The chain uses TRBV9 and TRBJ1-2; 8 bases match TRBD1. Trimming at V came to 0 bases and at J to 7 bases, leaving 5 bases not matched to a gene. The germline gives CDR1 SGDLS, CDR2 YYNGEE. This CDR3 spans 14 amino acids. In nucleotides, the CDR3 is TGTGCCAGCAGCGTAGAGGACAGGGTGGGTGGCTACACCTTC. This codes for CASSVEDRVGGYTF.

This chain joins TRBV5-4 and TRBJ2-7; 13 bases map to TRBD2. The V segment lost 3 bases and the J segment 6 bases; nucleotides outside the gene matches: 3. The germline gives CDR1 SGHNT, CDR2 YYREEE (reference sequence). The CDR3 loop spans 14 amino acids. CDR3 loop: CASSSGLAGAEQYF. CDR3 bases: TGTGCCAGCAGCTCAGGACTAGCGGGAGCCGAGCAGTACTTC.

V is TRBV6-6 and J is TRBJ1-1; 11 bases are shared with TRBD1. This CDR3 contains 14 residues. With 5 bases clipped from V and 7 bases from J, the junction kept 6 bases outside the gene matches. Per germline, CDR1 MNHNY and CDR2 SVGAGI (reference sequence). This CDR3 is CASSRGQGGSEAFF. The CDR3 DNA reads as TGTGCCAGCAGTCGGGGACAGGGGGGAAGTGAAGCTTTCTTT.

This clonotype was recorded only once. The chain combines TRBV18 with TRBJ2-1; D remains unclear. Trimming stripped 2 bases from V and 8 bases from J, with 13 bases between. CDR3 length equals 14 residues. The germline gives CDR1 KGHSH, CDR2 LQKENI. CDR3 region: CASSPSLFPDEQFF. CDR3 bases: TGTGCCAGCTCACCATCGTTATTCCCCGATGAGCAGTTCTTC.

The J gene is TRBJ1-1, the V gene TRBV20-1, with TRBD1 identical over 8 bases. The CDR3 spans 13 residues. Germline loops: CDR1 DFQATT, CDR2 SNEGSKA (reference sequence). V lost 2 bases to trimming and J lost 4 bases; unmatched junction nucleotides: 3. CDR3 DNA sequence: TGCAGTGCTAGAACAGGGGGTTCCACTGAAGCTTTCTTT. Translated, it gives CSARTGGSTEAFF.

V gene TRBV13 combines with J gene TRBJ2-7, with D unresolved. CDR3 length equals 11 residues. V shed 1 base and J shed 7 bases, with 5 bases lying between them. Per germline, CDR1 PRHDT and CDR2 FYEKMQ (reference sequence). The CDR3 here is CASSLEGEQYF. The CDR3 DNA follows: TGTGCCAGCAGCTTAGAAGGGGAGCAGTACTTC.

The V gene is TRBV18, the J gene TRBJ2-7, with 8 bases that match TRBD2. Unmatched junction bases numbered 5, after V lost 3 bases and J lost 7 bases. The CDR3 has 13 residues. The germline V gene encodes CDR1 KGHSH and CDR2 LQKENI. DNA for the CDR3: TGTGCCAGCTCACCGGGACTAGTTTCGGAGCAGTACTTC. Protein product: CASSPGLVSEQYF.

This sequence joins TRBV27 and TRBJ1-2; D gene ambiguous. There are 13 residues in the CDR3. V shed 8 bases and J shed 5 bases, with 15 bases lying between them. In germline, CDR1 is MNHEY, CDR2 SMNVEV (reference sequence). For the CDR3, the DNA is TGTGCCAGCGGAGATAGGGTACGGTATGGCTACACCTTC. Amino acids: CASGDRVRYGYTF.